This T cell receptor beta chain derives from a study of cytomegalovirus exposure and HLA in healthy donors. Study background: Earlier sequencing of approximately 180 million T cells yielded 95 million to 120 million unique TCR beta sequences.

Both 60 Vbeta primers and 13 Jbeta primers went into the PCR. Libraries were prepared by immunoSEQ multiplex PCR; TCRdb keeps only in-frame clonotypes and omits some of them. The table records 130,000 to 150,000 clones, approximately 78% of them present only once. On this clone: Its antigen remains unknown.

Looked up from germline, CDR1 is MNHEY and CDR2 is SMNVEV (reference sequence). The ends lost 6 bases at V and 8 bases at J; junction bases unmatched: 11. The CDR3 covers 16 residues. General study findings and limits: In a later analysis, a genetic analysis reported fewer productive-TCR N-insertions in an Asian-associated ancestry cluster than the cohort average. Accounts indicate the classifier identified cytomegalovirus status with strong specificity and sensitivity. According to an earlier analysis, most TCR beta V segments yielded productive rearrangements about 90% or about 30% of the time.

This sequence originates from a middle-aged man in good health and CMV-seropositive. The chain links TRBV27 to TRBJ1-4, with 11 bases matching TRBD1. Sequenced: PBMCs. Here the CDR3 reads CASRLPGQGAREKLFF. The CDR3, as DNA: TGTGCCAGCAGACTTCCTGGACAGGGGGCGAGGGAAAAACTGTTTTTT.